Given below is one TCR beta chain in context. This clonotype appeared many times. Its antigen is still unknown. There are no base qualities to consult, and no much larger clone falls within one base. The data are from a study of regulatory T cells in long-lasting Graves disease (dated by TCRdb to the early 2020s). Background on the whole study: Persistent Graves' disease meant more than 5 years of antithyroid drug treatment with TSH receptor autoantibodies that stayed positive. Peripheral blood TCR sequencing and RNA sequencing compared persistent Graves' disease patients with newly diagnosed Graves' disease patients. On average, persistent Graves' disease patients in the clinical cohort had been on antithyroid drugs for about 10 years. A total of roughly 33 samples were covered by TCR sequencing, comprising approximately 13 persistent and around 20 newly diagnosed Graves' disease patients. The study took place in China and was registered as a clinical trial. Summary of the overall study and its limitations: A larger number of public clonotypes was shared among persistent patients (2,741) than among newly diagnosed patients (roughly 1,000). Compared with newly diagnosed patients, persistent Graves' disease patients had lower TCR Shannon entropy and fewer highly expanded clones, which suggests clonal expansion. Sequencing and analysis were limited to the TCR beta chain. Preferential use of TRBV28, TRBJ1-2 and TRBJ2-5 was observed in persistent disease, whereas TRBV20-1 and TRBJ2-1 were favored in newly diagnosed disease. Peripheral blood alone was examined, since thyroid tissue, which constituted the primary lesion, could not be accessed. The authors noted that the small sample size was a limitation that may lower accuracy.

From the cysteine through the phenylalanine, the CDR3 covers 14 amino acids. Only the CDR3 DNA stays, 42 bases, in frame from base 1. CDR1 and CDR2 are read off the germline V gene as MNHNS and SASEGT. The trim is 8 bases for V and 7 bases for J, with a gap of 18 bases between the germline ends. The sample's time point label, in plain terms: persistent/refractory GD, antithyroid drugs over 5 years with positive TRAb. For both TCR sequencing and RNA sequencing, RNA was extracted from PBMCs in TRIzol. The diagnosis of Graves' disease was made according to American Thyroid Association guidelines. Recruitment of patients was carried out at an endocrinology department in Xi'an, China. Each patient gave around 9 milliliters of peripheral blood, collected in an EDTA anticoagulant tube. Ficoll Paque Plus density gradient separation was used to isolate PBMCs, and no further T cell sorting was performed. An Agilent 2100 Bioanalyzer and agarose gel were used to check RNA quality, and a NanoDrop 2000 was used to measure RNA concentration.

The library was generated by multiplex PCR. Instrument on record: Illumina HiSeq 4000. To build TCR beta libraries, CDR3 regions were amplified by Arm-PCR using iRepertoire HTBI primers. Gel purification was performed on PCR products prior to sequencing. As for the authors' bioinformatics: Across samples, 60 to 70 TRBV and 14 TRBJ segments were identified and used for gene usage analysis of CDR3 amino acid clonotypes. COPE and FqMerger were used to merge filtered high-quality paired reads into contigs. BLAST was used to align contigs to the IMGT TRBV, TRBD and TRBJ reference genes, and CDR3 was defined following IMGT. Highly expanded clones were defined as clonotypes with a frequency above 0.1%. Shannon entropy was used to measure repertoire diversity, and the Gini coefficient was used to measure V-J evenness. A clonotype was considered public if more than one individual shared it. Using fastp at Q25 and MiXCR, TCRdb reprocessed the public reads and kept productive beta chains. Identical CDR3 protein sequences are pooled into one entry, listed with their most common genes and DNA. These V and J calls originate from TCRdb's pipeline instead of the authors' own analysis. This sample gives about 470,000 distinct CDR3 sequences in total; under 25% of them show up just once. The ten largest clones take up 6.5% to 8% of the sample.

The receptor was isolated from a female donor with Graves disease. This sequence uses TRBV6-1 and TRBJ1-5, with a weak D call of TRBD1 (6 bases match). The sequenced sample was peripheral blood mononuclear cells (PBMCs), obtained when the disease was refractory, from a patient treated with antithyroid drugs. The nucleotides are TGTGCCAGCTCCGAGGGATGGGGGGCCCAGCCCCAGCATTTT. It codes for CASSEGWGAQPQHF.